These 27 T cell receptor beta chains were sequenced from one sample in a study of T-cell reconstitution after alpha-beta-depleted transplantation in children. The library targeted TCRbeta and was prepared with unique molecular identifiers. TCRdb re-called the PCR reads with MiXCR, one entry per CDR3 protein. The data contain fewer than 150,000 distinct CDR3 sequences, more than 20% of them seen just once; the ten biggest clones take up roughly 10%. This specimen was PBMCs, mostly from graft donor cells, taken 180 days after TCRalphabeta/CD19-depleted stem cell transplant. Every receptor here comes from a male patient aged 2 to 10 who had a stem cell transplant for chronic granulomatous disease, so the T cells may come from the graft donor.

This clonotype was counted at least ten times. The chain carries TRBV5-1 and TRBJ2-2; D assignment may be TRBD1 or TRBD2 (6 bases each). This CDR3 region has 15 residues. Germline loops: CDR1 SGHRS, CDR2 YFSETQ. V was pared by 4 bases and J by 2 bases, with 12 bases between. The CDR3 nucleotides read TGCGCCAGCAGCCCCGGGGGCACTAACACCGGGGAGCTGTTTTTT. It translates to CASSPGGTNTGELFF.

This clonotype has at least ten counts. The chain carries TRBV20-1 and TRBJ2-5; 9 bases line up with TRBD2. Germline V lookup: CDR1 DFQATT, CDR2 SNEGSKA (reference sequence). The CDR3 runs to 14 residues. With 0 bases clipped from V and 1 base from J, the junction kept 0 bases outside the gene matches. The CDR3 DNA reads TGCAGTGCTAGAGATAGCGGGAGCCAAGAGACCCAGTACTTC. Translated, it gives CSARDSGSQETQYF.

This clonotype was seen ten or more times. The chain recombines TRBV6-1 with TRBJ2-1, with D perhaps matching TRBD2 (6 bases). The CDR3 spans 15 residues. The germline gives CDR1 MNHNS, CDR2 SASEGT. V was shortened by 6 bases and J by 0 bases, with 12 bases between the two germline ends. CDR3 DNA sequence: TGTGCCAGCAGATCACTGACTAGCTCCTACAATGAGCAGTTCTTC. Translating gives CASRSLTSSYNEQFF.

This chain joins TRBV12-3 or TRBV12-4 and TRBJ2-1; D uncertain. The length of the CDR3 is 12 residues. Deletions cut 6 bases from V and 8 bases from J, with 11 bases between. The CDR3 loop reads CASSLYLDEQFF. CDR3 nucleotides: TGTGCCAGCAGCTTATATCTTGATGAGCAGTTCTTC.

This clonotype was observed many times. This chain links TRBV20-1 with TRBJ2-1; 12 bases map to TRBD2. V shed 5 bases and J 0 bases; nucleotides not matched to a gene: 5. Germline V gives CDR1 DFQATT, CDR2 SNEGSKA (reference sequence). The CDR3 loop spans 16 amino acids. The CDR3: CSASLAGGSSYNEQFF. For the CDR3, the DNA is TGCAGTGCTTCCCTAGCGGGAGGGTCCTCCTACAATGAGCAGTTCTTC.

This rearrangement joins TRBV12-3 or TRBV12-4 to TRBJ1-5; D call uncertain. V shed 5 bases and J shed 7 bases, with 9 bases lying between them. The CDR3 runs to 12 residues. Here the CDR3 DNA reads TGTGCCAGCAGTCCACCTTCCCAGCCCCAGCATTTT. This encodes CASSPPSQPQHF.

Many counts were recorded for this clonotype. V is TRBV2 and J is TRBJ1-1, with no clear D. V dropped 5 bases and J dropped 1 base, with 11 bases sitting between them. The CDR3 covers 14 residues. Germline loops: CDR1 SNHLY, CDR2 FYNNEI. The CDR3 sequence is CASSPREENTEAFF. CDR3 DNA sequence: TGTGCCAGCAGTCCCCGTGAGGAGAACACTGAAGCTTTCTTT. The whole variable domain, filled in from reference TRBV2 and TRBJ1-1, reads EPEVTQTPSHQVTQMGQEVILRCVPISNHLYFYWYRQILGQKVEFLVSFYNNEISEKSEIFDDQFSVERPDGSNFTLKIRSTKLEDSAMYFCASSPREENTEAFFGQGTRLTVV.

This clonotype is large by share. The chain links TRBV24-1 to TRBJ1-2, with D unresolved. V lost 0 bases, J lost 5 bases, and 24 bases lay in between. Germline V gene sequence: CDR1 KGHDR, CDR2 SFDVKD. CDR3 size: 19 residues. The CDR3 DNA sequence: TGTGCCACCAGTGATTTGCAAATCCTTGTGGACGACCTGGGATATGGCTACACCTTC. Translation gives CATSDLQILVDDLGYGYTF.

The chain links TRBV12-3 or TRBV12-4 to TRBJ2-3; D possibly corresponds to TRBD2 (5 bases). The CDR3 extends over 14 amino acids. The V and J ends lost 3 bases and 5 bases respectively, with 12 bases between them. The CDR3 DNA reads TGTGCCAGCAGTTTCGAGGGTTCCGTAGATACGCAGTATTTT. It is translated as CASSFEGSVDTQYF.

This rearrangement joins TRBV5-6 to TRBJ2-1; no definite D call. The CDR3 runs 12 residues. Germline V gene data show CDR1 as SGHDT and CDR2 as YYEEEE. Trimming took 4 bases from V and 8 from J, leaving 10 bases between them. DNA for the CDR3: TGTGCCAGCAGCGGGATGCGACATGAGCAGTTCTTC. Amino acid sequence: CASSGMRHEQFF.

The chain has TRBV4-2 and TRBJ2-4, with a possible D match to TRBD1 (5 bases). This CDR3 comprises 16 residues. Germline V gives CDR1 LGHNA, CDR2 YNFKEQ. With 0 bases removed from V and 1 base from J, the gap between germline ends came to 10 bases. The CDR3 loop reads CASSQDRTLAKNIQYF. CDR3 DNA: TGTGCCAGCAGCCAAGATAGGACATTGGCCAAAAACATTCAGTACTTC.

This clonotype has at least ten counts. V is TRBV20-1 and J is TRBJ1-5; 7 bases agree with TRBD1. The CDR3 is 15 residues long. Trimming cost V 5 bases and J 0 bases; bases outside gene matches: 7. Germline V lookup: CDR1 DFQATT, CDR2 SNEGSKA (reference sequence). CDR3 in amino acids: CSAALGTDSNQPQHF. The CDR3 coding sequence is TGCAGTGCTGCCCTCGGGACAGATAGCAATCAGCCCCAGCATTTT.

This clonotype has ten or more counts. The chain combines TRBV6-5 with TRBJ2-6; D ambiguous. Germline values: CDR1 MNHEY, CDR2 SVGAGI. Trimming shortened V by 0 bases and J by 0 bases, and 6 bases separated the two germline ends. The CDR3 covers 16 residues. CDR3 loop: CASSYSGSSGANVLTF. The CDR3 region has the DNA TGTGCCAGCAGTTACTCTGGCAGCTCTGGGGCCAACGTCCTGACTTTC.

The chain couples TRBV11-3 to TRBJ2-2, with D possibly matching TRBD1 (6 bases). V was shortened by 1 base and J by 5 bases, with 11 bases between the two germline ends. Germline values: CDR1 SGHNT, CDR2 YENEEA. CDR3 length: 15 amino acids. The CDR3 reads CASSLVPGETGELFF. In DNA form, the CDR3 reads TGTGCCAGCAGCTTAGTCCCAGGGGAAACCGGGGAGCTGTTTTTT.

This clonotype was recorded once. The V and J genes are TRBV5-1 and TRBJ1-4; D is unclear. The CDR3 length is 14 residues. V shed 0 bases and J shed 5 bases, with 8 bases lying between them. Germline assignment: CDR1 SGHRS and CDR2 YFSETQ. This chain's CDR3 is CASSLGRSNEKLFF. The CDR3 DNA is TGCGCCAGCAGCTTGGGCAGGTCAAATGAAAAACTGTTTTTT.

This clonotype came up a few times. V and J are TRBV3-1 and TRBJ2-5; 10 bases match TRBD1. The CDR3 is made up of 16 amino acids. Per the germline V gene, CDR1 is LGHDT and CDR2 is YNNKEL (reference sequence). The V and J ends lost 7 bases and 4 bases, in that order; junction bases with no gene match: 12. The CDR3 bases are TGTGCCAGCACCCTCGTAACCGGGACAGGGGCAGAGACCCAGTACTTC. This translates into CASTLVTGTGAETQYF.

This clonotype has just a few counts. V usage is TRBV20-1 and J usage is TRBJ1-4; D remains unclear. There are 13 residues in the CDR3. Trimming stripped 6 bases from V and 3 bases from J, with 11 bases between. In germline, CDR1 is DFQATT, CDR2 SNEGSKA (reference sequence). Written as DNA, the CDR3 is TGCAGTGCCCCAACCGGGGCTAATGAAAAACTGTTTTTT. Translating it yields CSAPTGANEKLFF.

This clonotype was found once. The chain joins TRBV12-3 or TRBV12-4 to TRBJ2-2, with a weak D call TRBD1 (6 bases). V lost 7 bases to trimming and J lost 8 bases, with 17 bases between them. The CDR3 length is 14 residues. The CDR3 here is CASTLTGFGGELFF. DNA for the CDR3: TGTGCCAGCACCTTGACAGGTTTTGGTGGGGAGCTGTTTTTT.

This chain joins TRBV25-1 and TRBJ1-2; D is unclear. Trimming removed 3 bases from V and 6 bases from J, with 5 bases in between. Germline assignment: CDR1 MGHDK and CDR2 SYGVNS. The CDR3 is 11 amino acids. The CDR3 DNA reads as TGTGCCAGCAGTGAGGGCCATGGCTACACCTTC. Translated: CASSEGHGYTF.

In its sample, this clonotype was seen a few times. The chain recombines TRBV4-3 with TRBJ2-7, with D perhaps TRBD2 (5 bases). CDR1 LGHNA and CDR2 YSLEER come from the germline V gene. Trimming cost V 3 bases and J 3 bases, with 9 bases left between them. This CDR3 is 13 amino acids long. CDR3 protein: CASSQESGYEQYF. DNA for the CDR3: TGCGCCAGCAGCCAGGAAAGCGGCTACGAGCAGTACTTC.

This clonotype has at least ten counts. This chain joins TRBV25-1 and TRBJ2-7, with 7 bases that match TRBD1. The CDR3 totals 15 residues. Germline V gene data show CDR1 as MGHDK and CDR2 as SYGVNS. V lost 6 bases and J lost 3; bases outside the gene matches: 11. CDR3 nucleotide sequence: TGTGCCAGCAGGGACAGGCCGAGCGGAGACTACGAGCAGTACTTC. Protein product: CASRDRPSGDYEQYF.

This clonotype was found a few times. The V gene is TRBV18, the J gene TRBJ2-7; perhaps TRBD2 as D (6 bases). The germline V gene encodes CDR1 KGHSH and CDR2 LQKENI. This CDR3 region has 13 residues. Between the trimmed V and J ends, which lost 1 base and 4 bases, there was a span of 8 bases. For the CDR3, the DNA is TGTGCCAGCTCACCACAACTAGCTTACGAGCAGTACTTC. Its translation is CASSPQLAYEQYF.

Points on this clonotype: Compared with germline, one end of the junction differs, possibly owing to a read error. The chain has TRBV12-3 or TRBV12-4 and TRBJ2-7; D is undetermined. The length of the CDR3 is 12 residues. The CDR3 region has the DNA TGTGCCAGCAGCTTAGTCCTCTACGAGCAGTACTTC. It yields the protein CASSLVLYEQYF.

The V gene is TRBV28, the J gene TRBJ1-5; D gene ambiguous. This CDR3 is built from 14 residues. Trimming removed 4 bases at V and 8 bases at J, with 15 bases between. Germline lookup yields CDR1 MDHEN and CDR2 SYDVKM. Here the CDR3 reads CASSYTGRGKPQHF. CDR3 DNA: TGTGCCAGCAGTTATACGGGAAGAGGTAAGCCCCAGCATTTT.

The sample holds many counts of this clonotype. The chain uses TRBV20-1 and TRBJ2-3; 8 nucleotides align to TRBD1. The V and J ends lost 6 bases and 3 bases, in that order; junction bases with no gene match: 2. Germline V gene data show CDR1 as DFQATT and CDR2 as SNEGSKA (reference sequence). The CDR3 is made up of 12 amino acids. In nucleotides, the CDR3 is TGCAGTGCCCGACAGGGGACAGATACGCAGTATTTT. The encoded protein is CSARQGTDTQYF.

This clonotype was counted ten times or more. The chain recombines TRBV11-2 with TRBJ2-4, with no clear D. From germline, CDR1 is SGHAT and CDR2 FQNNGV. This CDR3 is built from 14 residues. Trimming removed 5 bases at V and 2 bases at J, with 10 bases between. As DNA, the CDR3 is TGTGCCAGCAGCACCTTAAGTTCCAAAAACATTCAGTACTTC. Amino acids: CASSTLSSKNIQYF.

The rearrangement uses TRBV20-1 and TRBJ2-5, with 13 positions matching TRBD2. CDR3 size: 15 residues. V shed 5 bases and J 5 bases; nucleotides not matched to a gene: 8. The germline gives CDR1 DFQATT, CDR2 SNEGSKA (reference sequence). The CDR3 loop is CSAALAGGLRETQYF. In DNA form, the CDR3 reads TGCAGTGCTGCACTAGCGGGGGGGCTCCGGGAGACCCAGTACTTC.